Listed here are 26 T cell receptor beta chains from one sample, sequenced in a study of blood T cells in healthy people across ages. Alongside a J-beta primer mix, a sample-barcoded 5' primer served in a second PCR lasting about 7 to 11 cycles. TCRdb reprocessed the 5' RACE reads with MiXCR, giving one entry per CDR3 protein. The profile shows about 1.4 million distinct CDR3 sequences, roughly 60% of them singletons. The sequenced sample consisted of blood. The receptors derive from a man aged 18 to 30 in good health.

The V and J genes are TRBV28 and TRBJ2-1; D is perhaps TRBD1 (5 bases). Germline CDR1 MDHEN, CDR2 SYDVKM. Trimming took 3 bases from V and 6 from J, leaving 12 bases between them. The CDR3 extends over 14 amino acids. This CDR3 reads CASSLWTTGNEQFF. CDR3 bases: TGTGCCAGCAGTTTGTGGACAACGGGCAATGAGCAGTTCTTC.

The genes are TRBV10-3 and TRBJ2-5; D perhaps matches TRBD2 (5 bases). With 4 bases removed from V and 7 bases from J, the gap between germline ends came to 13 bases. Germline CDR1 ENHRY, CDR2 SYGVKD. The CDR3 is 13 amino acids. The CDR3 nucleotides are TGTGCCATCAGTGGTCCGAGGGATGGGACCCAGTACTTC. It yields the protein CAISGPRDGTQYF.

The sample holds a few counts of this clonotype. The chain recombines TRBV20-1 with TRBJ1-1; 9 bases fit TRBD1. V trimming: 5 bases; J trimming: 8 bases; junction bases outside the gene matches: 12. The germline V gene encodes CDR1 DFQATT and CDR2 SNEGSKA (reference sequence). The CDR3 totals 14 residues. The CDR3 sequence is CSARGGQGLWEAFF. CDR3 nucleotide sequence: TGCAGTGCTCGAGGGGGACAGGGTTTGTGGGAAGCTTTCTTT.

The chain carries TRBV7-2 and TRBJ2-1, with TRBD2 matching 7 bases. Germline CDR1 reads SGHTA; CDR2 reads FQGNSA. This CDR3 contains 17 residues. The V and J ends lost 3 bases and 3 bases, in that order; junction bases with no gene match: 11. This CDR3 reads CASSLTGGRSNYNEQFF. The CDR3 DNA reads TGTGCCAGCAGCTTGACCGGGGGGAGATCCAACTACAATGAGCAGTTCTTC.

The rearrangement links TRBV12-3 or TRBV12-4 to TRBJ2-1; 8 bases are shared with TRBD2. The CDR3 covers 17 residues. The V and J ends lost 3 bases and 9 bases, in that order; junction bases with no gene match: 16. The CDR3 protein is CASSFPRSGSYDSEQFF. CDR3 coding DNA: TGTGCCAGCAGTTTTCCCCGAAGCGGGAGTTACGACAGTGAGCAGTTCTTC.

The gene calls are TRBV11-2 and TRBJ2-7; a weak D match, TRBD1 (6 bases). The germline V gene has CDR1 SGHAT and CDR2 FQNNGV. The V gene lost 5 bases and the J gene lost 3 bases, with 17 bases spanning the gap. This CDR3 region has 15 residues. This CDR3 reads CASSDRNRVSYEQYF. The CDR3 DNA sequence: TGTGCCAGCAGCGACCGGAACAGGGTGAGCTACGAGCAGTACTTC. The variable domain in full, with the rest retrieved from reference TRBV11-2 and TRBJ2-7, is EAGVAQSPRYKIIEKRQSVAFWCNPISGHATLYWYQQILGQGPKLLIQFQNNGVVDDSQLPKDRFSAERLKGVDSTLKIQPAKLEDSAVYLCASSDRNRVSYEQYFGPGTRLTVT.

This clonotype was seen a handful of times. The J gene is TRBJ2-1, the V gene TRBV6-5; D gene ambiguous. The V end lost 5 bases, the J end lost 9 bases, and 8 bases lay between the germline ends. The CDR3 has 11 residues. Germline-derived CDR1 and CDR2 are MNHEY and SVGAGI. The CDR3, as DNA: TGTGCCAGCAGTAAAGTGGGTGAGCAGTTCTTC. Its protein is CASSKVGEQFF.

The chain has TRBV10-3 and TRBJ2-7, with 10 positions matching TRBD1. J gave up 7 bases and V 7 bases, and 10 bases lay outside the gene matches. In germline, CDR1 is ENHRY, CDR2 SYGVKD. This CDR3 comprises 14 residues. CDR3 in amino acids: CAIKGQGVVNEQYF. CDR3 nucleotides: TGTGCCATCAAAGGACAGGGGGTCGTCAATGAGCAGTACTTC.

This chain uses TRBV6-6 with TRBJ2-5, with a tentative D call TRBD2 (6 bases). The J call is doubtful: the DNA matches TRBJ2-7 better. Germline CDR1 MNHNY, CDR2 SVGAGI (reference sequence). CDR3 length equals 15 residues. The DNA for the CDR3 is TGTGCCAGCACCAAAACCACCGGGAGAGTTTACGAGCAGTACTTC. This translates into CASTKTTGRVYEQYF.

V and J are TRBV5-1 and TRBJ2-7, with TRBD2 matching 8 bases. The CDR3 has 14 amino acids. Germline assignment: CDR1 SGHRS and CDR2 YFSETQ. V lost 5 bases, J lost 1 base, and 5 bases stayed unmatched. The CDR3 protein is CASRQREISYEQYF. The CDR3 DNA follows: TGCGCCAGCAGGCAGCGGGAGATATCCTACGAGCAGTACTTC.

CDR3: CASSVAGALTDTQYF. CDR3 in DNA: TGCGCCAGCAGCGTAGCGGGGGCACTCACAGATACGCAGTATTTT. This rearrangement joins TRBV5-1 to TRBJ2-3; 9 bases are shared with TRBD2. V shed 4 bases and J 2 bases; nucleotides not matched to a gene: 5. Germline assignment: CDR1 SGHRS and CDR2 YFSETQ. The CDR3 loop spans 15 amino acids.

This rearrangement joins TRBV6-2 or TRBV6-3 to TRBJ1-5, with 9 bases lining up with TRBD1. The CDR3 has 15 amino acids. In germline, CDR1 is MNHEY, CDR2 SVGEGT. Unmatched junction bases numbered 8, after V lost 7 bases and J lost 4 bases. CDR3 sequence reads: CASTRTGEGNQPQHF. In DNA form, the CDR3 reads TGTGCCAGCACCCGGACAGGGGAGGGGAATCAGCCCCAGCATTTT.

This rearrangement joins TRBV25-1 to TRBJ1-2; D remains unclear. The germline CDR1 and CDR2 sequences are MGHDK and SYGVNS. This CDR3 region has 15 residues. The V end was cut by 5 bases, the J end by 6 bases, with 19 bases between. The CDR3 DNA is TGTGCCAGCAGTCCGATCGAGGCCCCAGAGGATGGCTACACCTTC. This translates into CASSPIEAPEDGYTF.

This chain joins TRBV4-2 and TRBJ2-3; the D is unclear. Trimming left V 4 bases short and J 4 bases short, with 9 bases between. CDR1 LGHNA and CDR2 YNFKEQ come from the germline V gene. This CDR3 comprises 13 residues. The CDR3, as DNA: TGTGCCAGCAGCCTACGAGCTGCAGATACGCAGTATTTT. It translates to CASSLRAADTQYF.

The V and J genes are TRBV6-2 or TRBV6-3 and TRBJ1-1; D is ambiguous. The CDR3 sequence is 14 residues long. The germline CDR1 and CDR2 sequences are MNHEY and SVGEGT. V was clipped by 6 bases and J by 3 bases, with 14 bases between them. CDR3 sequence (DNA): TGTGCCAGCAGCGTCTTAAGAGGTGACACTGAAGCTTTCTTT. Protein product: CASSVLRGDTEAFF.

The J gene is TRBJ2-7, the V gene TRBV12-3 or TRBV12-4, with D unclear. Trimming removed 5 bases from V and 1 base from J, with 12 bases in between. CDR3 length: 14 amino acids. CDR3 bases: TGTGCCAGCAGTACAGAGGCACAATCCTACGAGCAGTACTTC. This sequence encodes CASSTEAQSYEQYF.

The chain joins TRBV24-1 to TRBJ2-1, with TRBD2 matching 11 bases. The V gene end was trimmed by 8 bases and the J gene end by 12 bases; junction bases not matched to a gene: 14. CDR1 is KGHDR and CDR2 is SFDVKD in the germline V gene. The CDR3 totals 15 residues. Written as DNA, the CDR3 is TGTGCCACCAATAGCGGGGGGGCCGCCGAGGGAGGGCAGTTCTTC. It specifies CATNSGGAAEGGQFF.

A few counts support this clonotype. This chain connects TRBV20-1 to TRBJ2-1, with 7 bases matching TRBD2. V trimming: 3 bases; J trimming: 8 bases; junction bases outside the gene matches: 7. The CDR3 totals 13 residues. In germline, CDR1 is DFQATT, CDR2 SNEGSKA (reference sequence). CDR3 amino acids: CSARYSGLYEQFF. Written as DNA, the CDR3 is TGCAGTGCTAGGTATTCGGGACTATATGAGCAGTTCTTC.

This chain connects TRBV20-1 to TRBJ2-3, with D unclear. CDR1 and CDR2 (germline): DFQATT, SNEGSKA (reference sequence). The CDR3 contains 14 residues. Trimming cost V 4 bases and J 9 bases, with 20 bases left between them. The CDR3 loop is CSATQSASLPTQYF. The CDR3 DNA follows: TGCAGTGCTACCCAGAGTGCCTCCCTTCCGACGCAGTATTTT.

This clonotype was picked up a small number of times. The rearrangement uses TRBV28 and TRBJ2-1; D possibly uses TRBD1 or TRBD2 (5 bases each). The V gene's germline CDR1 is MDHEN and CDR2 SYDVKM. V shed 8 bases and J shed 5 bases, with 13 bases lying between them. CDR3 size: 13 residues. CDR3 DNA sequence: TGTGCCAGCCGCCGGGAAGGGGACAATGAGCAGTTCTTC. It codes for CASRREGDNEQFF.

In its sample, this clonotype was seen a few times. The rearrangement joins TRBV7-2 to TRBJ2-1, with a possible D match to TRBD1 (6 bases). This CDR3 contains 16 residues. Trimming took off 1 base at V and 1 base at J, with 11 bases between the two ends. Germline V gene sequence: CDR1 SGHTA, CDR2 FQGNSA. CDR3 in DNA: TGTGCCAGCAGCTTAGAATCAGGGGCGTCCTACAATGAGCAGTTCTTC. Translated: CASSLESGASYNEQFF.

The chain carries TRBV29-1 and TRBJ1-1; D is ambiguous. V shed 0 bases and J shed 5 bases, with 10 bases lying between them. Looked up from germline, CDR1 is SQVTM and CDR2 is ANQGSEA. The CDR3 sequence is 13 residues long. The CDR3 sequence is CSVEDFSGTEAFF. The CDR3 DNA sequence: TGCAGCGTTGAAGATTTTTCGGGGACTGAAGCTTTCTTT.

V gene TRBV5-1 combines with J gene TRBJ2-6; a weak D match, TRBD1 (5 bases). Germline V lookup: CDR1 SGHRS, CDR2 YFSETQ. The CDR3 is 17 amino acids. V dropped 4 bases and J dropped 1 base, with 15 bases sitting between them. In DNA form, the CDR3 reads TGCGCCAGCAGCGCACGCCAGGGAAGTTCTGGGGCCAACGTCCTGACTTTC. This translates into CASSARQGSSGANVLTF.

This sequence joins TRBV3-1 and TRBJ1-3; 9 bases are shared with TRBD1. Germline loops: CDR1 LGHDT, CDR2 YNNKEL (reference sequence). The CDR3 has 16 amino acids. Trimming took 4 bases from V and 0 from J; bases not matched to a gene: 4. The CDR3 region has the DNA TGTGCCAGCAGCCGCGGACAGGGGACCTCTGGAAACACCATATATTTT. Residues: CASSRGQGTSGNTIYF.

This clonotype was seen more than once but under ten times. The genes are TRBV4-1 and TRBJ2-3; TRBD2 might be the D (5 bases). With 0 bases removed from V and 6 bases from J, the gap between germline ends came to 16 bases. The CDR3 totals 16 residues. Germline values: CDR1 MGHRA, CDR2 YSYEKL. The CDR3 is CASSQDTGEPRDTQYF. DNA for the CDR3: TGCGCCAGCAGCCAAGATACCGGGGAACCCCGGGATACGCAGTATTTT.

This clonotype was picked up a small number of times. J is TRBJ1-2 and V is TRBV29-1; TRBD1 might be the D (5 bases). V shed 6 bases and J shed 5 bases, with 19 bases lying between them. The CDR3 covers 14 residues. Per the germline V gene, CDR1 is SQVTM and CDR2 is ANQGSEA. This CDR3 reads CSVLWGAPGYGYTF. The CDR3 DNA sequence: TGCAGCGTCCTTTGGGGCGCGCCGGGGTATGGCTACACCTTC.